This T cell receptor beta chain was identified in a study of T cell changes during pregnancy in multiple sclerosis. TCRdb's copy holds only in-frame clones and misses some; the assay was immunoSEQ multiplex PCR. The data hold 37,000 or so clones, with roughly 94% observed a single time. This CDR3 comprises 17 residues. V was cut by 4 bases and J by 5 bases, with 22 bases left in between. CDR1 is MGHDK and CDR2 is SYGVNS in the germline V gene. Sequenced material: peripheral blood, taken in the third trimester of pregnancy. This TCR derives from a female donor with multiple sclerosis, enrolled in a pregnancy study. This sequence joins TRBV25-1 and TRBJ2-3; a weak D match, TRBD1 (6 bases). As DNA, the CDR3 is TGTGCCAGCAGTGCCTCCCCAGGGGTCGATAGGGGAGATACGCAGTATTTT. Translating gives CASSASPGVDRGDTQYF.